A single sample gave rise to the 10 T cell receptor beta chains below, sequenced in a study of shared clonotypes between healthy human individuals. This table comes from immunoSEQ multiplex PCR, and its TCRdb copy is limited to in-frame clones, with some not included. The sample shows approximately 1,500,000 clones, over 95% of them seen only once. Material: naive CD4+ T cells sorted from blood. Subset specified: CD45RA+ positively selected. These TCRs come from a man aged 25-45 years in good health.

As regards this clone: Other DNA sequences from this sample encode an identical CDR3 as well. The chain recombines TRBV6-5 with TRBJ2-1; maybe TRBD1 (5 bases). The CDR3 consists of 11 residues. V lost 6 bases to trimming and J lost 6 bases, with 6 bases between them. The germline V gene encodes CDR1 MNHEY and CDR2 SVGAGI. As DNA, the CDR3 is TGTGCCAGCAGGCAGGGCAATGAGCAGTTCTTC. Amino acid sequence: CASRQGNEQFF.

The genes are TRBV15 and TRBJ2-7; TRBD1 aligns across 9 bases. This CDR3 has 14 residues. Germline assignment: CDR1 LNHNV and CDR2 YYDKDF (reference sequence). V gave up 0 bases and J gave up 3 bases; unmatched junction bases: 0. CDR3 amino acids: CATSREGQGYEQYF. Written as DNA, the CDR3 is TGTGCCACCAGCAGAGAGGGACAGGGCTACGAGCAGTACTTC.

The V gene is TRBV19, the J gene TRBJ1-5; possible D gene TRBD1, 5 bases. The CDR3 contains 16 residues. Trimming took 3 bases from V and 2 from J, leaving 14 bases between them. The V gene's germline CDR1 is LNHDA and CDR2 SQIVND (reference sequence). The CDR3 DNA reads TGTGCCAGTAGTATCACTACAGGTGAGGGCAATCAGCCCCAGCATTTT. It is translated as CASSITTGEGNQPQHF.

In nucleotides, the CDR3 is TGTGCCAGAAAAATGTGTAGCGGGAGGAATGAGCAGTTCTTC. This gives the protein CARKMCSGRNEQFF. V usage is TRBV19 and J usage is TRBJ2-1; 10 bases fit TRBD2. Germline CDR1 reads LNHDA; CDR2 reads SQIVND (reference sequence). Losses at the gene ends were 9 bases for V and 7 bases for J; bases not matched to a gene: 9. This CDR3 is 14 amino acids long.

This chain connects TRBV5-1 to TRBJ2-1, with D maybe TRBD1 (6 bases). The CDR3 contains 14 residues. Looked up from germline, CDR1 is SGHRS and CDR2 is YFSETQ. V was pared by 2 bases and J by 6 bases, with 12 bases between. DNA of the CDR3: TGCGCCAGCAGCTTCGACACCAGGGGCAATGAGCAGTTCTTC. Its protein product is CASSFDTRGNEQFF.

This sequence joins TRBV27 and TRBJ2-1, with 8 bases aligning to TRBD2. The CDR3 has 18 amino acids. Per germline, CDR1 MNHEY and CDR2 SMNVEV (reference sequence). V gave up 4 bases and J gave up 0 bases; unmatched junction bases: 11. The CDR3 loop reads CASSSTGLAGPSYNEQFF. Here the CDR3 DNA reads TGTGCCAGCAGTTCCACAGGATTAGCGGGACCCTCCTACAATGAGCAGTTCTTC.

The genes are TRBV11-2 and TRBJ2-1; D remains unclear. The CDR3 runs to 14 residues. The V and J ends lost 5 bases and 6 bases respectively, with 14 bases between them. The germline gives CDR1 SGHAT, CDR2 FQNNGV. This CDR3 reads CASSPVRIANEQFF. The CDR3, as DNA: TGTGCCAGCAGCCCTGTCCGTATCGCCAATGAGCAGTTCTTC.

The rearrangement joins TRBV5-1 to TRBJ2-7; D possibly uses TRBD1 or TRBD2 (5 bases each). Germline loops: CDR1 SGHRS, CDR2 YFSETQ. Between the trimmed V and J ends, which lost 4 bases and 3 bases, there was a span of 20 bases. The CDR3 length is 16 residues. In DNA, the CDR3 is TGCGCCAGCAGCAGAACCGGGGCCCCGAATGACTACGAGCAGTACTTC. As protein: CASSRTGAPNDYEQYF.

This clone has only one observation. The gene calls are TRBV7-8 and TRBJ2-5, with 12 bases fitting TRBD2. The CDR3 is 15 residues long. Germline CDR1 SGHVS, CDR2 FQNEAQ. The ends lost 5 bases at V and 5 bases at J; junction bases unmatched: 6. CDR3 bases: TGTGCCAGCAGCCCCCGACTAGCGGGAGAGGAGACCCAGTACTTC. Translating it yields CASSPRLAGEETQYF.

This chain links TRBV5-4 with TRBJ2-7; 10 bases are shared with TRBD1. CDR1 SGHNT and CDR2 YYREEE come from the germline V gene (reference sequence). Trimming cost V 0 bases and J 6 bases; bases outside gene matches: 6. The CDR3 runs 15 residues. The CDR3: CASSLATGGQSEQYF. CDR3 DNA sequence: TGTGCCAGCAGCTTGGCGACAGGGGGCCAGAGCGAGCAGTACTTC.